This T cell receptor beta chain was obtained from a study of long-term antiretroviral therapy in people with HIV. On the study more broadly: By about a decade, the earliest samples predate the 2015 immediate-ART recommendation.

This clone appeared a few times. Its antigen is not known. Germline lookup yields CDR1 LGHNA and CDR2 YNFKEQ. This CDR3 spans 16 amino acids. V lost 3 bases to trimming and J lost 7 bases; unmatched junction nucleotides: 7. Findings of the study overall: Controls showed broader CDR3 length ranges than did the HIV repertoires. Regardless of time point, clones expanded before ART dominated the repertoire. ART was followed by higher diversity that remained below transplant donor controls.

Survey-level resolution applied to immunoSEQ assay v3.0. Assay used: immunoSEQ multiplex PCR; TCRdb lists only in-frame clones, some missing. Seen here are some 16,000 clones, more than 75% observed once, and the top ten hold around 5.2%. The clonotype was recovered from a woman aged 40 to 50 with HIV. The rearrangement joins TRBV4-2 to TRBJ2-1, with 12 positions matching TRBD2. This sample comprised unsorted PBMCs, obtained 0.5 years after starting antiretroviral therapy. Here the CDR3 reads CASSQGTSGLLNEQFF. The CDR3 DNA follows: TGTGCCAGCAGCCAGGGGACTAGCGGGTTATTAAATGAGCAGTTCTTC.